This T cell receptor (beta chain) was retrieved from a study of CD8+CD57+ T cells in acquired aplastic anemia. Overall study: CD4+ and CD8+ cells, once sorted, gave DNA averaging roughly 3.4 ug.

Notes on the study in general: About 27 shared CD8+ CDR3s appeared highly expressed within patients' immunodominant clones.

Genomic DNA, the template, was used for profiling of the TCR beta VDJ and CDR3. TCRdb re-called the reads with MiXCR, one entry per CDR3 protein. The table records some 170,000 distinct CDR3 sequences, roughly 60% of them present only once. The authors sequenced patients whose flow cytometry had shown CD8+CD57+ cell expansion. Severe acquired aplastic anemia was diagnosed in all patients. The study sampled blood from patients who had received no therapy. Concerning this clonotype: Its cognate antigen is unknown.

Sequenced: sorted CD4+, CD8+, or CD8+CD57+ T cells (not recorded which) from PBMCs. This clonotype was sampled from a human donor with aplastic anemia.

The CDR3 DNA sequence: TGTGCCACCAGCAGAGGAACACTCACAGATACGCAGTATTTT. Translation gives CATSRGTLTDTQYF. The rearrangement uses TRBV15 and TRBJ2-3; D unresolved. The CDR3 length is 14 residues. CDR1 and CDR2 (germline): LNHNV, YYDKDF (reference sequence). The V and J ends lost 1 base and 2 bases respectively, with 7 bases between them.